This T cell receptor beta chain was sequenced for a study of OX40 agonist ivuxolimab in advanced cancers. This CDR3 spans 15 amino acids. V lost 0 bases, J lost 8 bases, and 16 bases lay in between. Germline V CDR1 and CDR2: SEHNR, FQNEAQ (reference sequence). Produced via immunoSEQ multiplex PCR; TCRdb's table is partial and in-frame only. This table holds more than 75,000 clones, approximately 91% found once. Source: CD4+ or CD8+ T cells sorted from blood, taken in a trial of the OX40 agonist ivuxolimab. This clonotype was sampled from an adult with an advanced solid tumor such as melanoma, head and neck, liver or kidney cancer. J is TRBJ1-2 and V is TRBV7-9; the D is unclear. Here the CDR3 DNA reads TGTGCCAGCAGCTTAGCGGAGGTAATCCTCGGGGGCTACACCTTC. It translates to CASSLAEVILGGYTF.